This entry describes one T cell receptor (beta chain). Its antigen remains unknown. Trimming shortened V by 0 bases and J by 0 bases, and 9 bases separated the two germline ends. Germline V gives CDR1 SGHRS, CDR2 YFSETQ. This CDR3 comprises 16 residues. A single record per CDR3 protein comes from TCRdb applying MiXCR to the 5' RACE reads. The repertoire holds under 300,000 distinct CDR3 sequences, roughly 13% seen once, with 4% in the top ten. The data belong to a study of identical twins. Study-wide results and caveats: Fewer insertions characterized abundant cord blood beta clonotypes, whereas memory repertoires showed none. Alpha sequences out of frame and shared by twins had excess low generation probability.

This sample also belongs to another study, concerning yellow fever vaccine responses in identical twins.

The genes are TRBV5-1 and TRBJ2-2; D may be TRBD2 (5 bases). The sequenced sample was memory (CD45RO+) T cells sorted from blood. The TCR was taken from a woman in her late teens or twenties in good health. The CDR3 here is CASSLAGKTNTGELFF. The CDR3 DNA reads TGCGCCAGCAGCTTGGCCGGGAAGACGAACACCGGGGAGCTGTTTTTT.